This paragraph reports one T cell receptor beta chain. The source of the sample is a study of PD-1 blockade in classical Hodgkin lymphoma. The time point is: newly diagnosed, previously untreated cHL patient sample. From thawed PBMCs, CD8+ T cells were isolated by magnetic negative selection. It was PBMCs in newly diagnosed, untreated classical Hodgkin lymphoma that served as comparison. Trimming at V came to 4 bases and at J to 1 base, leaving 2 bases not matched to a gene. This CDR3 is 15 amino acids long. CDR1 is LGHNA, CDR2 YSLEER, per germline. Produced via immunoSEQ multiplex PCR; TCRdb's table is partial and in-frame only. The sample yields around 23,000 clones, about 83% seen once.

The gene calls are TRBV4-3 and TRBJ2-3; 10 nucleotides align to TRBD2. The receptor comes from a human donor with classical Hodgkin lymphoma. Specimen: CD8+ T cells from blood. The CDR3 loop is CASSRGTSGTDTQYF. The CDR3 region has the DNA TGCGCCAGCAGCCGAGGGACTAGCGGCACAGATACGCAGTATTTT.